This TCR beta chain stems from a study of blood T cells in healthy people across ages. General study points: Older individuals had lower TCR beta diversity per million T cells (the decline was roughly linear). Estimates drawn from one million T cells were deemed to understate diversity.

Between the trimmed V and J ends, which lost 0 bases and 2 bases, there was a span of 11 bases. This CDR3 has 16 residues. The germline V gene encodes CDR1 SGHRS and CDR2 YFSETQ. This clonotype was detected once. Antigen specificity is unknown. Researchers collected around 11 milliliters of peripheral blood from every single donor. A sample-barcoded 5' primer and a J-beta primer mix were used in a second PCR of roughly 6 to 11 cycles. TCRdb called the 5' RACE reads again in MiXCR, with one record for every CDR3 protein. The table has about 780,000 distinct CDR3 sequences, about half seen once; the top ten hold roughly 18%.

The specimen was blood. The receptor was derived from a man aged 80 or over in good health. V is TRBV5-1 and J is TRBJ2-2; the D gene is possibly TRBD2 (5 bases). The DNA for the CDR3 is TGCGCCAGCAGCTTGGAAGCAGCGGTAAACACCGGGGAGCTGTTTTTT. This encodes CASSLEAAVNTGELFF.